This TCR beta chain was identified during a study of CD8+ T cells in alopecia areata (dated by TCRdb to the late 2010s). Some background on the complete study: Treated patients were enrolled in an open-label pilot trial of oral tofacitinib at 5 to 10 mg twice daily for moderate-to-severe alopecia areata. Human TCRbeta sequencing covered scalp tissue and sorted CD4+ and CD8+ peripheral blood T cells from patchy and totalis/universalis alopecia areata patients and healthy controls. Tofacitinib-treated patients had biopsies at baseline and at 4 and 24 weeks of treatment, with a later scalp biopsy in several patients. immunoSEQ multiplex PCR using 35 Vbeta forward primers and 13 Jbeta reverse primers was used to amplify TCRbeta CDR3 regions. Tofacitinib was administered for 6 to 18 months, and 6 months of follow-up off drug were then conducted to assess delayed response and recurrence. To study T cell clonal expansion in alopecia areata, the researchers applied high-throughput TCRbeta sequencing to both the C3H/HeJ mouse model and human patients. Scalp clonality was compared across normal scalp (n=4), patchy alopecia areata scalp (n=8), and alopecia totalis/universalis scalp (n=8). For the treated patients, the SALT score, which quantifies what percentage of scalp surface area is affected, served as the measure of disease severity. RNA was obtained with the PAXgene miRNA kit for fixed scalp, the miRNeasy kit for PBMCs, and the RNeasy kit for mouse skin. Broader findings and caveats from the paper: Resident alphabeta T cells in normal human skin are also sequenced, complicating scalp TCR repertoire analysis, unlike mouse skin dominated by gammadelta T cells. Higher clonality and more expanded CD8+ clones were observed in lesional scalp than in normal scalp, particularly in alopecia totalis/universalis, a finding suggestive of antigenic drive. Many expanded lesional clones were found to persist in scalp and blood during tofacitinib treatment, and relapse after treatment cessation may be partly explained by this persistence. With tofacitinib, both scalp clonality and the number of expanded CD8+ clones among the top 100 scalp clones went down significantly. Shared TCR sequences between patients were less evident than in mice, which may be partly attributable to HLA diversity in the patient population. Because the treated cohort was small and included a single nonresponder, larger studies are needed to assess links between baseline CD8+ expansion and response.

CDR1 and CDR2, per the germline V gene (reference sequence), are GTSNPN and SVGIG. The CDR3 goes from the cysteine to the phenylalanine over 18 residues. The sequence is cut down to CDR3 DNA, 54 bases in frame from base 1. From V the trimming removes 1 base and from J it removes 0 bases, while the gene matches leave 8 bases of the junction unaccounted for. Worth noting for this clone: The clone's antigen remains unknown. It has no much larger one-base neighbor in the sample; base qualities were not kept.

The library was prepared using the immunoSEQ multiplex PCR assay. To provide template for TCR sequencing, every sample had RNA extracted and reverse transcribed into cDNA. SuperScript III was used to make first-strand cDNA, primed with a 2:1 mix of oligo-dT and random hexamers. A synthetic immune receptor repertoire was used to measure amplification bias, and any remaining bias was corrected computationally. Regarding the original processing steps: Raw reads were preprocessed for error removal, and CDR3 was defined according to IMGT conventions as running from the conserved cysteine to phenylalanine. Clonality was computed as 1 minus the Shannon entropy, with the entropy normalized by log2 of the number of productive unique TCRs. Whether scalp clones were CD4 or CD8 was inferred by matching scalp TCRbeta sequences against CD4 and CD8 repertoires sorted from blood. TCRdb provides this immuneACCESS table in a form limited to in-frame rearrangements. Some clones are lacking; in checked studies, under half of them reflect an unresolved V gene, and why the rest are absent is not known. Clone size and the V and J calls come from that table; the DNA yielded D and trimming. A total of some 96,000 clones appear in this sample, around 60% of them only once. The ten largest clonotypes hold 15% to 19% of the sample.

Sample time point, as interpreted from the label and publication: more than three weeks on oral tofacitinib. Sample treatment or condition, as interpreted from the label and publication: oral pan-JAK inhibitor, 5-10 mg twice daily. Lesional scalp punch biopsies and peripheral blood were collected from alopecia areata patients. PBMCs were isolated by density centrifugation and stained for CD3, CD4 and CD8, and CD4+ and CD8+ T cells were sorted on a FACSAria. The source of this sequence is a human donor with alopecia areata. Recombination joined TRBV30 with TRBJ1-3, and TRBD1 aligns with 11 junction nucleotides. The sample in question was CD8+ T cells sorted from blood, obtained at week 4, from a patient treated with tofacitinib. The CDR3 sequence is CAWSALGQGVYSGNTIYF. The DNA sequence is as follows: TGTGCCTGGAGTGCCCTGGGACAGGGGGTTTACTCTGGAAACACCATATATTTT.